One and the same sample provided the 14 T cell receptor beta chains below, sequenced in a study of blood T cell repertoires in COVID-19. Generated by immunoSEQ multiplex PCR, the TCRdb table keeps only in-frame clones and is missing some. Seen here are around 200,000 clones, around 85% observed once, and the top ten hold around 5.4%. The specimen sequenced was peripheral blood. Receptor source: a human donor in a cohort sampled during active COVID-19.

The CDR3 nucleotides are TGTGCCAGCAGTTTTTCTAAGGCGGGGGGGTACTTC. It encodes CASSFSKAGGYF. V gene TRBV28 combines with J gene TRBJ2-4, with TRBD2 matching 8 bases. The germline V gene has CDR1 MDHEN and CDR2 SYDVKM. The length of the CDR3 is 12 residues. J lost 15 bases, V lost 3 bases, and 7 bases had no gene match.

This clone occurred once. This rearrangement joins TRBV14 to TRBJ2-1; TRBD1 agrees at 8 bases. Germline CDR1 SGHDN, CDR2 FVKESK. The CDR3 extends over 16 amino acids. J gave up 5 bases and V 6 bases, and 12 bases lay outside the gene matches. The CDR3 DNA sequence: TGTGCCAGCAGTAAATGGACAGGGATAGGCAACAATGAGCAGTTCTTC. Its protein product is CASSKWTGIGNNEQFF.

The V gene is TRBV9, the J gene TRBJ2-5; perhaps TRBD2 as D (6 bases). The V and J ends lost 4 bases and 5 bases respectively, with 9 bases between them. This CDR3 is 12 amino acids long. Per germline, CDR1 SGDLS and CDR2 YYNGEE. CDR3 loop: CASSPREETQYF. The DNA for the CDR3 is TGTGCCAGCAGCCCCCGGGAGGAGACCCAGTACTTC. The full variable domain, rest sourced from reference TRBV9 and TRBJ2-5, is DSGVTQTPKHLITATGQRVTLRCSPRSGDLSVYWYQQSLDQGLQFLIQYYNGEERAKGNILERFSAQQFPDLHSELNLSSLELGDSALYFCASSPREETQYFGPGTRLLVL.

The CDR3 nucleotides read TGTGCCAGCAGCTTGGACAGGGGCGTCACTGAAGCTTTCTTT. Protein sequence: CASSLDRGVTEAFF. This chain connects TRBV5-5 to TRBJ1-1, with 7 positions matching TRBD1. The germline V gene encodes CDR1 SGHKS and CDR2 YYEKEE (reference sequence). The CDR3 length is 14 residues. Losses at the gene ends were 0 bases for V and 4 bases for J; bases not matched to a gene: 3.

This chain joins TRBV6-2 or TRBV6-3 and TRBJ2-7, with D unclear. Trimming removed 2 bases at V and 4 bases at J, with 6 bases between. Germline loops: CDR1 MNHEY, CDR2 SVGEGT. CDR3 size: 12 residues. The CDR3 bases are TGTGCCAGCAGTTACCGGTTTTACGAGCAGTACTTC. Encoded protein: CASSYRFYEQYF.

The rearrangement links TRBV6-5 to TRBJ2-7; 8 bases are shared with TRBD1. CDR1 MNHEY and CDR2 SVGAGI come from the germline V gene. V lost 0 bases, J lost 2 bases, and 6 bases stayed unmatched. There are 16 residues in the CDR3. CDR3 region: CASSYSDRVAPYEQYF. The CDR3 DNA is TGTGCCAGCAGTTACTCGGACAGGGTTGCCCCCTACGAGCAGTACTTC.

This clone occurred a few times. The rearrangement links TRBV24-1 to TRBJ1-1, with D possibly matching TRBD1 (5 bases). Germline V gene sequence: CDR1 KGHDR, CDR2 SFDVKD. With 6 bases removed from V and 1 base from J, the gap between germline ends came to 8 bases. CDR3 length: 13 amino acids. This CDR3 is CATSRGTNTEAFF. Written as DNA, the CDR3 is TGTGCCACCAGTAGGGGCACGAACACTGAAGCTTTCTTT.

To note about this clone: A read error may be the cause here, since a much bigger clone is one base away. The chain carries TRBV27 and TRBJ1-2; 7 bases map to TRBD1. Germline values: CDR1 MNHEY, CDR2 SMNVEV (reference sequence). The CDR3 extends over 13 amino acids. The V segment lost 2 bases and the J segment 6 bases; nucleotides outside the gene matches: 3. CDR3 amino acids: CASSLMTGNGYTF. The DNA for the CDR3 is TGTGCCAGCAGTTTAATGACAGGGAATGGCTACACCTTC.

The DNA for the CDR3 is TGTGCCTGGAGTACCCAGGGGAATCAGCCCCAGCATTTT. This gives the protein CAWSTQGNQPQHF. The genes are TRBV30 and TRBJ1-5; D may be TRBD1 (6 bases). V was trimmed by 2 bases and J by 4 bases, leaving 9 bases between them. The CDR3 extends over 13 amino acids. Looked up from germline, CDR1 is GTSNPN and CDR2 is SVGIG (reference sequence).

The rearrangement uses TRBV6-5 and TRBJ1-6, with a possible D match to TRBD1 (6 bases). The CDR3 consists of 12 residues. V lost 6 bases, J lost 9 bases, and 9 bases lay in between. Germline V gene data show CDR1 as MNHEY and CDR2 as SVGAGI. CDR3 sequence reads: CASRAGVSPLHF. CDR3 sequence (DNA): TGTGCCAGCAGGGCAGGGGTTTCACCCCTCCACTTT.

The chain combines TRBV25-1 with TRBJ2-2; a possible D gene is TRBD2 (5 bases). V dropped 3 bases and J dropped 0 bases, with 14 bases sitting between them. There are 17 residues in the CDR3. CDR1 and CDR2 (germline): MGHDK, SYGVNS. This CDR3 reads CASSDSALGANTGELFF. CDR3 nucleotide sequence: TGTGCCAGCAGTGACTCAGCCCTCGGGGCGAACACCGGGGAGCTGTTTTTT.

The chain recombines TRBV28 with TRBJ1-1, with D unresolved. Per the germline V gene, CDR1 is MDHEN and CDR2 is SYDVKM. Trimming took off 1 base at V and 1 base at J, with 10 bases between the two ends. This CDR3 is 15 amino acids long. CDR3 region: CASSLFSAPNTEAFF. CDR3 coding DNA: TGTGCCAGCAGTTTATTCAGCGCGCCGAACACTGAAGCTTTCTTT. The full variable domain, rest sourced from reference TRBV28 and TRBJ1-1, is DVKVTQSSRYLVKRTGEKVFLECVQDMDHENMFWYRQDPGLGLRLIYFSYDVKMKEKGDIPEGYSVSREKKERFSLILESASTNQTSMYLCASSLFSAPNTEAFFGQGTRLTVV.

This chain links TRBV28 with TRBJ1-1, with D unresolved. This CDR3 contains 14 residues. With 1 base removed from V and 1 base from J, the gap between germline ends came to 7 bases. Germline-derived CDR1 and CDR2 are MDHEN and SYDVKM. CDR3 residues: CASSLFGRNTEAFF. CDR3 nucleotide sequence: TGTGCCAGCAGTTTATTCGGGAGGAACACTGAAGCTTTCTTT.

The chain employs TRBV5-5 and TRBJ2-7, with TRBD1 as a possible D gene (6 bases). The CDR3 has 15 amino acids. Germline V gives CDR1 SGHKS, CDR2 YYEKEE (reference sequence). Trimming took 0 bases from V and 2 from J, leaving 12 bases between them. CDR3 region: CASSLVGTRAYEQYF. The CDR3 DNA reads TGTGCCAGCAGCTTGGTCGGGACACGAGCCTACGAGCAGTACTTC.